A single sample is the source of the 26 T cell receptor beta chains below, sequenced in a study of shared clonotypes between healthy human individuals. Assay: immunoSEQ multiplex PCR; the TCRdb copy retains only in-frame clones and omits some. The table records about 2 million clones, approximately 95% of them present only once. The sequenced material came from naive CD4+ T cells sorted from blood. Subset described: CD45RA+ positively selected. All receptors derive from a man in his late teens or twenties in good health.

The rearrangement links TRBV10-3 to TRBJ1-2, with D unclear. This CDR3 has 13 amino acids. V dropped 4 bases and J dropped 5 bases, with 11 bases sitting between them. The germline CDR1 and CDR2 sequences are ENHRY and SYGVKD. CDR3: CAISGNSYYGYTF. CDR3 nucleotides: TGTGCCATCAGTGGAAACAGCTATTATGGCTACACCTTC.

V is TRBV7-9 and J is TRBJ2-7; TRBD2 aligns across 12 bases. V dropped 4 bases and J dropped 5; count of bases not matched to a gene: 12. CDR1 is SEHNR, CDR2 FQNEAQ, per germline (reference sequence). The CDR3 consists of 17 residues. CDR3 in amino acids: CASSSGGAGLAGHEQYF. For the CDR3, the DNA is TGTGCCAGCAGCTCCGGAGGGGCCGGACTAGCGGGGCACGAGCAGTACTTC.

In regard to this clone: This CDR3 is also generated by other DNA sequences in the sample. The chain combines TRBV18 with TRBJ1-6; D gene uncertain. The ends were cut back, 3 bases at V and 5 bases at J, with 2 bases in the middle. CDR1 and CDR2 from the germline V gene are KGHSH and LQKENI. The CDR3 covers 12 residues. CDR3 sequence: CASSPDNSPLHF. CDR3 sequence (DNA): TGTGCCAGCTCACCCGATAATTCACCCCTCCACTTT.

The chain joins TRBV7-9 to TRBJ1-6; 7 nucleotides line up with TRBD1. CDR3 size: 17 residues. After removal of 6 bases from V and 5 bases from J, the junction contained 13 bases not matched to a gene. Germline lookup yields CDR1 SEHNR and CDR2 FQNEAQ (reference sequence). The CDR3 protein is CASSYGPDRANNSPLHF. The DNA for the CDR3 is TGTGCCAGCAGTTATGGACCCGACAGGGCGAATAATTCACCCCTCCACTTT.

The rearrangement joins TRBV7-2 to TRBJ2-3; 8 bases fit TRBD2. The length of the CDR3 is 16 residues. Germline CDR1 reads SGHTA; CDR2 reads FQGNSA. V was clipped by 1 base and J by 4 bases; unmatched bases: 7. The DNA of the CDR3 is TGTGCCAGCAGCTTAGGGGCTGGGACTAGTCCAGATACGCAGTATTTT. As protein: CASSLGAGTSPDTQYF.

The rearrangement joins TRBV7-2 to TRBJ1-1; D is uncertain. The CDR3 contains 14 residues. V dropped 4 bases and J dropped 0 bases, with 9 bases sitting between them. The V gene's germline CDR1 is SGHTA and CDR2 FQGNSA. The CDR3 reads CASSSIPMNTEAFF. The DNA for the CDR3 is TGTGCCAGCAGCTCCATACCGATGAACACTGAAGCTTTCTTT.

The chain combines TRBV21-1 with TRBJ2-3; the listed D gene, TRBD2, was not tested against the DNA. TRBV21-1 is classified as a pseudogene. This CDR3 has 16 residues. The CDR3 DNA reads as TGTGCCCCCCGGGCCTATAGCGGAGGAGTCATAGATACGCAGTATTTT. It translates to CAPRAYSGGVIDTQYF.

This chain connects TRBV15 to TRBJ2-1; TRBD2 matches at 8 bases. The CDR3 loop spans 15 amino acids. The germline V gene has CDR1 LNHNV and CDR2 YYDKDF (reference sequence). V was pared by 3 bases and J by 0 bases, with 1 base of the junction left unmatched. In DNA form, the CDR3 reads TGTGCCACCAGCAGGGGGACTAGCTCCTACAATGAGCAGTTCTTC. This gives the protein CATSRGTSSYNEQFF.

The chain has TRBV30 and TRBJ1-1; no firm D call. The CDR3 consists of 12 residues. Trimming removed 0 bases at V and 3 bases at J, with 5 bases between. CDR1 is GTSNPN and CDR2 is SVGIG in the germline V gene (reference sequence). The CDR3 sequence: CAWSVRDTEAFF. In DNA form, the CDR3 reads TGTGCCTGGAGTGTACGGGACACTGAAGCTTTCTTT. Looking up the rest from reference TRBV30 and TRBJ1-1 gives the full variable domain: SQTIHQWPATLVQPVGSPLSLECTVEGTSNPNLYWYRQAAGRGLQLLFYSVGIGQISSEVPQNLSASRPQDRQFILSSKKLLLSDSGFYLCAWSVRDTEAFFGQGTRLTVV.

This clone appeared a few times. The genes are TRBV2 and TRBJ2-1; 12 bases are a match to TRBD2. Germline assignment: CDR1 SNHLY and CDR2 FYNNEI. CDR3 length: 16 residues. V shed 2 bases, J shed 1 base, and the junction held 0 bases outside the gene matches. CDR3: CASSELAGGSYNEQFF. The CDR3 region has the DNA TGTGCCAGCAGTGAACTAGCGGGGGGGTCCTACAATGAGCAGTTCTTC.

This clone was recorded once. This chain connects TRBV28 to TRBJ1-4; 7 bases match TRBD1. This CDR3 has 13 amino acids. Trimming took 5 bases from V and 7 from J; bases not matched to a gene: 4. Germline CDR1 MDHEN, CDR2 SYDVKM. CDR3 loop: CASSPGTVEKLFF. CDR3 coding DNA: TGTGCCAGCAGTCCAGGGACAGTTGAAAAACTGTTTTTT.

The V gene is TRBV6-1, the J gene TRBJ1-5; D remains ambiguous. The CDR3 has 15 residues. The V gene lost 6 bases and the J gene lost 1 base, with 13 bases spanning the gap. Germline-derived CDR1 and CDR2 are MNHNS and SASEGT. CDR3 residues: CASSEYFRSNQPQHF. The CDR3 nucleotides are TGTGCCAGCAGCGAGTATTTCAGGAGCAATCAGCCCCAGCATTTT.

This chain joins TRBV7-2 and TRBJ1-2; D is unresolved. The germline CDR1 and CDR2 sequences are SGHTA and FQGNSA. The V and J ends lost 3 bases and 3 bases respectively, with 2 bases between them. This CDR3 comprises 11 residues. The CDR3 loop reads CASSFDYGYTF. CDR3 sequence (DNA): TGTGCCAGCAGCTTCGACTATGGCTACACCTTC.

V and J are TRBV2 and TRBJ2-5; TRBD2 aligns across 8 bases. Per the germline V gene, CDR1 is SNHLY and CDR2 is FYNNEI. CDR3 size: 15 residues. The junction had 16 bases not matched to a gene; V was cut back by 5 bases and J by 11 bases. The CDR3 sequence: CASSPLRGAKREQYF. The CDR3 nucleotides read TGTGCCAGCAGTCCGCTCCGGGGGGCAAAGCGGGAGCAGTACTTC.

The chain employs TRBV15 and TRBJ2-6; no clear D gene. The V end lost 0 bases, the J end lost 4 bases, and 4 bases lay between the germline ends. This CDR3 spans 14 amino acids. CDR1 LNHNV and CDR2 YYDKDF come from the germline V gene (reference sequence). Here the CDR3 reads CATSRDQGANVLTF. The CDR3 bases are TGTGCCACCAGCAGAGATCAGGGGGCCAACGTCCTGACTTTC.

This chain uses TRBV7-9 with TRBJ2-5; TRBD2 is a possible D gene (5 bases). V dropped 5 bases and J dropped 4 bases, with 20 bases sitting between them. The CDR3 has 16 amino acids. Germline V CDR1 and CDR2: SEHNR, FQNEAQ (reference sequence). In nucleotides, the CDR3 is TGTGCCAGCAGCGGCCAGCAGCGGCTCTCCGCAGAGACCCAGTACTTC. It yields the protein CASSGQQRLSAETQYF.

The chain carries TRBV27 and TRBJ2-4; the D gene is possibly TRBD1 (5 bases). CDR3 length: 13 residues. The germline gives CDR1 MNHEY, CDR2 SMNVEV (reference sequence). V was trimmed by 6 bases and J by 8 bases, leaving 14 bases between them. The chain's CDR3 is CASRRRVRDIQYF. The CDR3 DNA follows: TGTGCCAGCAGACGCAGGGTTAGGGACATTCAGTACTTC.

The CDR3 is CASSPLGQPQHF. In DNA, the CDR3 is TGTGCCAGTAGCCCGTTGGGTCAGCCCCAGCATTTT. The chain employs TRBV19 and TRBJ1-5; D is ambiguous. The length of the CDR3 is 12 residues. CDR1 is LNHDA, CDR2 SQIVND, per germline (reference sequence). The V end was cut by 6 bases, the J end by 6 bases, with 9 bases between.

CDR3 in DNA: TGTGCCAGCAGCCTTGGGAACAGGGCATCCTACGAGCAGTACTTC. It codes for CASSLGNRASYEQYF. The V and J genes are TRBV5-6 and TRBJ2-7; TRBD1 might be the D (6 bases). Germline V gives CDR1 SGHDT, CDR2 YYEEEE. The germline V and J ends were trimmed by 4 bases and 1 base, with 15 bases remaining between them. The CDR3 is made up of 15 amino acids.

The chain recombines TRBV6-1 with TRBJ1-2; unclear D gene. Germline V gives CDR1 MNHNS, CDR2 SASEGT. The CDR3 length is 10 residues. Trimming cost V 7 bases and J 4 bases, with 4 bases left between them. CDR3 in amino acids: CASTGYGYTF. The CDR3 region has the DNA TGTGCCAGCACCGGCTATGGCTACACCTTC.

V and J are TRBV30 and TRBJ2-1; 11 bases match TRBD2. Trimming at V came to 4 bases and at J to 10 bases, leaving 9 bases not matched to a gene. CDR3 size: 14 residues. Per the germline V gene, CDR1 is GTSNPN and CDR2 is SVGIG (reference sequence). DNA of the CDR3: TGTGCCTGGACCGGGACTAGCGGAAATATAGAGCAGTTCTTC. Encoded protein: CAWTGTSGNIEQFF.

The CDR3 DNA reads TGCGCCAGCAGTCAAGGGGACAGGGCACGACGATTGGGGTACTTC. It yields the protein CASSQGDRARRLGYF. The rearrangement uses TRBV23-1 and TRBJ2-7; TRBD1 agrees at 9 bases. TRBV23-1 is identified as an open reading frame with a role that is uncertain. CDR3 length equals 15 residues. V shed 2 bases and J 12 bases; nucleotides not matched to a gene: 14.

V is TRBV30 and J is TRBJ2-2; D uncertain. The V gene lost 3 bases and the J gene lost 3 bases, with 11 bases spanning the gap. This CDR3 spans 14 amino acids. CDR1 GTSNPN and CDR2 SVGIG come from the germline V gene (reference sequence). The CDR3 is CAWRGDTYTGELFF. The CDR3 DNA follows: TGTGCCTGGAGAGGCGACACCTACACCGGGGAGCTGTTTTTT.

This chain joins TRBV9 and TRBJ2-5, with unresolved D. V lost 4 bases and J 5 bases, leaving 12 bases between the germline ends. The CDR3 has 13 amino acids. CDR1 and CDR2 (germline): SGDLS, YYNGEE. CDR3 sequence: CASSPQGGETQYF. In DNA, the CDR3 is TGTGCCAGCAGCCCACAAGGTGGGGAGACCCAGTACTTC.

This clone was counted a single time. CDR3 loop: CASSTNDPTDTQYF. As DNA, the CDR3 is TGTGCCAGTAGTACTAACGACCCCACAGATACGCAGTATTTT. The chain links TRBV19 to TRBJ2-3; no definite D call. This CDR3 region has 14 residues. Deletions cut 4 bases from V and 2 bases from J, with 10 bases between. Germline V gives CDR1 LNHDA, CDR2 SQIVND (reference sequence).

The rearrangement links TRBV9 to TRBJ2-3; 7 nucleotides align to TRBD2. CDR1 is SGDLS, CDR2 YYNGEE, per germline. J lost 2 bases, V lost 4 bases, and 7 bases had no gene match. The CDR3 spans 15 residues. CDR3 nucleotide sequence: TGTGCCAGCAGCTCTCCGGGACTAAACACAGATACGCAGTATTTT. Translating it yields CASSSPGLNTDTQYF.